The rows below give T cell receptor beta chains drawn from one sample of a study of T-cell reconstitution after alpha-beta-depleted transplantation in children. TCRdb re-called the PCR reads through MiXCR, storing one row per CDR3 protein. This repertoire shows hundreds of thousands of distinct CDR3 sequences, 10% to 13% found once; its top ten account for about 4%. The sample in question was PBMCs from the stem cell graft donor, obtained from the stem cell graft. These receptors all come from a human donor who donated a stem cell graft to a child with acute myeloid leukemia. Each CDR3 is given with its conserved first and last residue. A D gene is named only where the DNA matches it firmly. Expanded clones get a size class; other rows say once, few or many, or leave the size out.

size	D	J	V	length	DNA	CDR3
few	TRBD1	TRBJ1-1	TRBV12-3/TRBV12-4	13	TGTGCCAGCAGCAGGACAGGGGGCAGGGAAGCTTTCTTT	CASSRTGGREAFF
.	.	TRBJ2-7	TRBV5-1	15	TGCGCCAGCAGCCTACGGGGAGGTGAGAGGGACGAGCAGTACTTC	CASSLRGGERDEQYF
many	TRBD2	TRBJ2-1	TRBV5-1	14	TGCGCCAGCAGCGATGGCAGCCTAGGGACTAAGCAGTTCTTC	CASSDGSLGTKQFF
.	.	TRBJ1-5	TRBV6-2/TRBV6-3	13	TGTGCCAGCAGTTACGGCCCCGGACATCCCCAGCATTTT	CASSYGPGHPQHF
few	.	TRBJ2-2	TRBV27	15	TGTGCCAGCAGTGGTACTAGCTATTACACCGGGGAGCTGTTTTTT	CASSGTSYYTGELFF
few	.	TRBJ1-1	TRBV30	14	TGTGCCTGGAGTGTCTGGGGAGTGGGAACTGAAGCTTTCTTT	CAWSVWGVGTEAFF
few	.	TRBJ1-3	TRBV12-3/TRBV12-4	14	TGTGCCAGTCACCCCGGGACAACTGGAAACACCATATATTTT	CASHPGTTGNTIYF
many	.	TRBJ2-7	TRBV11-2	18	TGTGCCAGCAGCTCCGCTGGGCAAGCGGTCCCCTTCACCTACGAGCAGTACTTC	CASSSAGQAVPFTYEQYF
few	.	TRBJ2-7	TRBV29-1	13	TGCAGCGTTGTAGGGGAGAACTCCTACGAGCAGTACTTC	CSVVGENSYEQYF
.	.	TRBJ2-3	TRBV24-1	14	TGTGCCACCAGTGATTTCAAACAGCCAGATACGCAGTATTTT	CATSDFKQPDTQYF
many	TRBD1	TRBJ1-2	TRBV5-1	16	TGCGCCAGCAGCTTGGCTTCGGACAGGAACCGCTATGGCTACACCTTC	CASSLASDRNRYGYTF
few	TRBD2	TRBJ2-2	TRBV20-1	16	TGCAGTGCTATACTTAGCGGGAGCCGCCACACCGGGGAGCTGTTTTTT	CSAILSGSRHTGELFF
few	.	TRBJ1-1	TRBV4-3	14	TGCGCCAGCAGCCAAGTCCGAGGGGTTACTGAAGCTTTCTTT	CASSQVRGVTEAFF
.	TRBD2	TRBJ2-4	TRBV6-2/TRBV6-3	14	TGTGCCAGCAGTCCCGGGACTAGACCAAACATTCAGTACTTC	CASSPGTRPNIQYF
.	.	TRBJ2-7	TRBV5-1	17	TGCGCCAGCAGTCTTTCAGCGGGCAGGGCCCAAGCCTACGAGCAGTACTTC	CASSLSAGRAQAYEQYF
.	TRBD1	TRBJ2-1	TRBV30	13	TGTGCCGGGACCGGGACAGGGGCTGGAGAGCAGTTCTTC	CAGTGTGAGEQFF
few	TRBD2	TRBJ2-2	TRBV27	15	TGTGCCAGCAGTCCTCGGACTAGCGGGAGGGAGGAGCTGTTTTTT	CASSPRTSGREELFF
many	.	TRBJ2-5	TRBV5-1	16	TGCGCCAGCAGCTTGGATCCGGTAAGGGGCCAAGAGACCCAGTACTTC	CASSLDPVRGQETQYF
many	.	TRBJ2-5	TRBV4-2	16	TGTGCCAGCAGCCTAATGGGTTCTAGCGAGGAGGAGACCCAGTACTTC	CASSLMGSSEEETQYF
.	TRBD2	TRBJ2-2	TRBV9	16	TGTGCCAGCAGCAACCTAGCGGGATCGAGCACCGGGGAGCTGTTTTTT	CASSNLAGSSTGELFF
once	.	TRBJ2-7	TRBV19	12	TGTGCCAGTAGTAGAGGGAGCCACGAGCAGTACTTC	CASSRGSHEQYF
.	.	TRBJ2-7	TRBV7-8	15	TGTGCCAGCAGCCTGGGAACGTCAGGGGTAAAGGAGCAGTACTTC	CASSLGTSGVKEQYF
few	TRBD2	TRBJ2-7	TRBV19	14	TGTGCCAGTAGTAGGGCCCGGGGGGGCCACGAGCAGTACTTC	CASSRARGGHEQYF
.	TRBD2	TRBJ2-1	TRBV12-3/TRBV12-4	15	TGTGCCAGCAGCCCCGGTTGGGCGGGAGACAATGAGCAGTTCTTC	CASSPGWAGDNEQFF
few	TRBD1	TRBJ2-7	TRBV7-2	16	TGTGCCAGCAGCTGGAGTAGGGGACAGGGGGCCTACGAGCAGTACTTC	CASSWSRGQGAYEQYF
few	TRBD2	TRBJ2-5	TRBV15	17	TGTGCCACCAGCAGGACGAAAGGGACTACCTCGGGAGAGACCCAGTACTTC	CATSRTKGTTSGETQYF
many	TRBD2	TRBJ2-5	TRBV29-1	14	TGCAGCGGAACACCCGGAGCGGGAGGAGAGACCCAGTACTTC	CSGTPGAGGETQYF
.	.	TRBJ2-1	TRBV20-1	13	TGCAGTGCTAGGCCTAGCAACTACAATGAGCAGTTCTTC	CSARPSNYNEQFF
many	.	TRBJ2-7	TRBV12-3/TRBV12-4	12	TGTGCCAGCAGTCCCAATTTTTACGAGCAGTACTTC	CASSPNFYEQYF
many	TRBD2	TRBJ2-3	TRBV12-3/TRBV12-4	17	TGTGCCAGCAGTTTCTATGTAGCGGGAGTGGGTGCAGATACGCAGTATTTT	CASSFYVAGVGADTQYF
few	.	TRBJ2-7	TRBV5-1	14	TGCGCCAGCAGCTTGGGGGGAAGGGCCTTCGAGCAGTACTTC	CASSLGGRAFEQYF
many	.	TRBJ1-1	TRBV9	15	TGTGCCAGCAGCCAATCCGGGACAATGAACACTGAAGCTTTCTTT	CASSQSGTMNTEAFF
.	.	TRBJ1-5	TRBV12-3/TRBV12-4	12	TGTGCCAGCAGCGGGATAGGTCAGCCCCAGCATTTT	CASSGIGQPQHF
few	TRBD1	TRBJ1-1	TRBV4-3	16	TGCGCCAGCAGCTCGACCACAGGGGGCGGGAACACTGAAGCTTTCTTT	CASSSTTGGGNTEAFF
few	.	TRBJ2-3	TRBV7-9	17	TGTGCCAGCAGCTTAGCCTGGACAGCGTCTACCACAGATACGCAGTATTTT	CASSLAWTASTTDTQYF
few	TRBD1	TRBJ2-3	TRBV5-6	15	TGTGCCAGCAGCTTACCCGGGACAGGGAGGAATACGCAGTATTTT	CASSLPGTGRNTQYF
few	.	TRBJ2-1	TRBV29-1	14	TGCAGCGTTGATCCCAGAACAACCTACAATGAGCAGTTCTTC	CSVDPRTTYNEQFF
.	.	TRBJ2-3	TRBV6-5	14	TGTGCCAGCAGCTTAAACCTTCCCACAGATACGCAGTATTTT	CASSLNLPTDTQYF
.	.	TRBJ2-1	TRBV20-1	18	TGCAGTGCTAGTCATGCTACCAGAAGATCAATCTCCGGCGATGAGCAGTTCTTC	CSASHATRRSISGDEQFF
.	.	TRBJ2-7	TRBV6-2/TRBV6-3	13	TGTGCCAGCAGTTACTACCAGCGTTACGAGCAGTACTTC	CASSYYQRYEQYF
few	.	TRBJ2-4	TRBV5-1	16	TGCGCCAGCAGCCCCACCTCCGGGACCGCTTGGCCCATTCAGTACTTC	CASSPTSGTAWPIQYF
many	TRBD1	TRBJ2-2	TRBV5-6	15	TGTGCCAGCAGCGTCCGGGACAGGGAAATCGGGGAGCTGTTTTTT	CASSVRDREIGELFF